The 9 T cell receptor beta chains in this list originate from one sample, sequenced in a study of identical twins. TCRdb redid the calling of the 5' RACE reads with MiXCR, one entry per CDR3 protein. The sample includes about 690,000 distinct CDR3 sequences, about 20% seen only once; the top ten take 4% to 4.5%. A further study also used this sample, focusing on T cells expressing NK-cell markers.

Sequencing was carried out using PBMCs. These receptors were collected from a young woman in good health.

This clonotype was found a few times. The genes are TRBV10-3 and TRBJ2-2; D remains ambiguous. CDR3 length: 14 residues. With 8 bases removed from V and 0 bases from J, the gap between germline ends came to 10 bases. In germline, CDR1 is ENHRY, CDR2 SYGVKD. The DNA for the CDR3 is TGTGCCATCCCCCTTAACGCGAACACCGGGGAGCTGTTTTTT. Its translation: CAIPLNANTGELFF.

The chain combines TRBV20-1 with TRBJ2-3, with TRBD2 as a possible D gene (7 bases). Germline-derived CDR1 and CDR2 are DFQATT and SNEGSKA (reference sequence). V was clipped by 6 bases and J by 2 bases, with 18 bases between them. CDR3 size: 15 residues. The CDR3 DNA reads TGCAGTGCCCGGGGGGCCGGGGGCACCACAGATACGCAGTATTTT. Protein: CSARGAGGTTDTQYF.

This clonotype turned up a few times. This chain connects TRBV12-3 or TRBV12-4 to TRBJ1-6; D is unclear. Trimming stripped 5 bases from V and 7 bases from J, with 12 bases between. The CDR3 has 14 amino acids. CDR3 bases: TGTGCCAGCAGTACCCATGCGAGAAATTCACCCCTCCACTTT. Translated: CASSTHARNSPLHF.

This clonotype was found a few times. The V and J genes are TRBV7-8 and TRBJ2-7; D call uncertain. CDR1 is SGHVS and CDR2 is FQNEAQ in the germline V gene. CDR3 size: 12 residues. V lost 3 bases and J lost 6, with 9 bases in between. CDR3 protein: CASSLVRSEQYF. The CDR3 bases are TGTGCCAGCAGCTTGGTTCGAAGCGAGCAGTACTTC. The full variable domain, rest sourced from reference TRBV7-8 and TRBJ2-7, is GAGVSQSPRYKVAKRGQDVALRCDPISGHVSLFWYQQALGQGPEFLTYFQNEAQLDKSGLPSDRFFAERPEGSVSTLKIQRTQQEDSAVYLCASSLVRSEQYFGPGTRLTVT.

This clonotype showed up just a few times. For the CDR3, the DNA is TGTGCCAGCAGTTTAGCGTTTCTGCTCGGAGTGCACACCGGGGAGCTGTTTTTT. Residues: CASSLAFLLGVHTGELFF. V is TRBV12-3 or TRBV12-4 and J is TRBJ2-2; D call uncertain. Between the trimmed V and J ends, which lost 0 bases and 3 bases, there was a span of 17 bases. The CDR3 spans 18 residues.

The CDR3 coding sequence is TGCAGCGCCGTCTCTAGACTAGGCATTCAGTACTTC. Amino acid sequence: CSAVSRLGIQYF. The chain links TRBV29-1 to TRBJ2-4, with a possible D match to TRBD2 (6 bases). Germline values: CDR1 SQVTM, CDR2 ANQGSEA. V lost 7 bases to trimming and J lost 9 bases, with 16 bases between them. The CDR3 runs 12 residues.

This chain joins TRBV5-1 and TRBJ2-5; D is uncertain. Germline V gene lookup returns CDR1 SGHRS and CDR2 YFSETQ. The CDR3 spans 15 residues. The germline V and J ends were trimmed by 2 bases and 7 bases, with 18 bases remaining between them. The CDR3 is CASSLAGEVGATQYF. The CDR3, as DNA: TGCGCCAGCAGCTTAGCTGGTGAGGTAGGAGCGACCCAGTACTTC.

This chain uses TRBV20-1 with TRBJ2-7; possible D gene TRBD2, 6 bases. Germline V gives CDR1 DFQATT, CDR2 SNEGSKA (reference sequence). Trimming cost V 3 bases and J 3 bases, with 18 bases left between them. CDR3 length: 15 residues. The CDR3 here is CSARDSGNDIYEQYF. In DNA, the CDR3 is TGCAGTGCTAGGGATAGCGGTAATGACATCTACGAGCAGTACTTC.

The gene calls are TRBV20-1 and TRBJ2-1; D gene ambiguous. Looked up from germline, CDR1 is DFQATT and CDR2 is SNEGSKA (reference sequence). The CDR3 has 12 amino acids. V gave up 0 bases and J gave up 9 bases, with 9 bases separating them. Written as DNA, the CDR3 is TGCAGTGCTAGAGATCAAGTACTTGAGCAGTTCTTC. Amino acid sequence: CSARDQVLEQFF.